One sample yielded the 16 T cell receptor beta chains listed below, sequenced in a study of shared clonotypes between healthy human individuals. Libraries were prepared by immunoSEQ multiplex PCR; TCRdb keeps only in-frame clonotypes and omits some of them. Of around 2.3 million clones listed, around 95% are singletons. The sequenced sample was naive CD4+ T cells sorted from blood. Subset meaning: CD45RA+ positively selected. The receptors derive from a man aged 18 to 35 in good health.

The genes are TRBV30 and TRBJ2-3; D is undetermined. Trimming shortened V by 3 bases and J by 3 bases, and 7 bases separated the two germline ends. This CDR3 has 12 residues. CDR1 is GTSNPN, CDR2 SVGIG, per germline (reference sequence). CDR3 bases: TGTGCCTGGAGCAAGGCAACAGATACGCAGTATTTT. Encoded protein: CAWSKATDTQYF. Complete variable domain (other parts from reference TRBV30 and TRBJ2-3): SQTIHQWPATLVQPVGSPLSLECTVEGTSNPNLYWYRQAAGRGLQLLFYSVGIGQISSEVPQNLSASRPQDRQFILSSKKLLLSDSGFYLCAWSKATDTQYFGPGTRLTVL.

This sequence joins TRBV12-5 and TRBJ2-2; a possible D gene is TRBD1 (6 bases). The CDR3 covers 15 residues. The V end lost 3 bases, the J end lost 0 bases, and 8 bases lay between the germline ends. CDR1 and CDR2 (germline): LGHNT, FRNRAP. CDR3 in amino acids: CASGFRTANTGELFF. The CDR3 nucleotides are TGTGCTAGTGGTTTCCGGACAGCGAACACCGGGGAGCTGTTTTTT.

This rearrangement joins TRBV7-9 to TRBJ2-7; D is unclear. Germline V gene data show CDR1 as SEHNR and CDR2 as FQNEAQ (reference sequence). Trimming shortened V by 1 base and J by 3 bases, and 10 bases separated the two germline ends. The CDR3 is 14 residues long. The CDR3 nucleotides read TGTGCCAGCAGCTTAGATCCGAGGATCTACGAGCAGTACTTC. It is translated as CASSLDPRIYEQYF.

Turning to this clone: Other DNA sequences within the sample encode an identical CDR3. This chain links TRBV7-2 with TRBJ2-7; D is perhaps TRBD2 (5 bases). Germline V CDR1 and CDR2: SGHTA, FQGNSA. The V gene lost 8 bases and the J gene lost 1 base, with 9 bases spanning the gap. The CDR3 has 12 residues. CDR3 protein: CASGRSSYEQYF. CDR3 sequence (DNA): TGTGCCAGCGGGAGATCATCCTACGAGCAGTACTTC.

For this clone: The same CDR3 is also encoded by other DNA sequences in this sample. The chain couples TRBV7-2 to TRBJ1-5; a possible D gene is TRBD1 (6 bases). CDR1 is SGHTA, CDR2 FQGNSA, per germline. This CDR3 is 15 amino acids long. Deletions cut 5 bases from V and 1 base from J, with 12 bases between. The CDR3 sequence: CASSLGGGSNQPQHF. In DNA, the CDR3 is TGTGCCAGCAGCCTAGGGGGAGGGAGCAATCAGCCCCAGCATTTT.

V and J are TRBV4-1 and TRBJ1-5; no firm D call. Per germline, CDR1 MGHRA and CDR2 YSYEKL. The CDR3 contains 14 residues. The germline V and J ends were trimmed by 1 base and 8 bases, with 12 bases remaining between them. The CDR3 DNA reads TGCGCCAGCAGCCAAGTGTATTTGTATGAGCCCCAGCATTTT. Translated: CASSQVYLYEPQHF.

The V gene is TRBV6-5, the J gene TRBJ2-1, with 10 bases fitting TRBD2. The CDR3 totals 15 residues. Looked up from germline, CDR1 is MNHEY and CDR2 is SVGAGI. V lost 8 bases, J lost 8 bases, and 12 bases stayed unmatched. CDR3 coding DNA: TGTGCCAGCCCGTCACTAGCGGGGAAGGCGCATGAGCAGTTCTTC. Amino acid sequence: CASPSLAGKAHEQFF.

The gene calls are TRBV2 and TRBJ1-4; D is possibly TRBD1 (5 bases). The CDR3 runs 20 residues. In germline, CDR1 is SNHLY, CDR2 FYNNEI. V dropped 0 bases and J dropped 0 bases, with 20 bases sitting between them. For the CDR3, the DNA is TGTGCCAGCAGTGAAGCTTTATTCCAGGGTGGGAGGCCAACTAATGAAAAACTGTTTTTT. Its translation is CASSEALFQGGRPTNEKLFF.

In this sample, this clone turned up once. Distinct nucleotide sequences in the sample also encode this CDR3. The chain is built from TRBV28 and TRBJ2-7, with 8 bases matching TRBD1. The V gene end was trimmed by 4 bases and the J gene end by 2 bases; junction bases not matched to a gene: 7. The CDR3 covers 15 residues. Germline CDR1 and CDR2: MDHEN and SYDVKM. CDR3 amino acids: CASSSAGTGTYEQYF. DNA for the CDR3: TGTGCCAGCAGTTCGGCAGGGACAGGCACCTACGAGCAGTACTTC.

This CDR3 is CASSLSVGVNYGYTF. DNA for the CDR3: TGTGCCAGCAGTTTGTCTGTGGGAGTCAACTATGGCTACACCTTC. The rearrangement links TRBV27 to TRBJ1-2; D not certain. Trimming took off 3 bases at V and 2 bases at J, with 13 bases between the two ends. Germline lookup yields CDR1 MNHEY and CDR2 SMNVEV (reference sequence). This CDR3 contains 15 residues.

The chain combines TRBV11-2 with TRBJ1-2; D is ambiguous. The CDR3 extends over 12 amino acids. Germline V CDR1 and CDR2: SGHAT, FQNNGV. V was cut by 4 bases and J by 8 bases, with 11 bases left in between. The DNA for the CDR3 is TGTGCCAGCAGCTCCGTCGGAGGCGGCTACACCTTC. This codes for CASSSVGGGYTF.

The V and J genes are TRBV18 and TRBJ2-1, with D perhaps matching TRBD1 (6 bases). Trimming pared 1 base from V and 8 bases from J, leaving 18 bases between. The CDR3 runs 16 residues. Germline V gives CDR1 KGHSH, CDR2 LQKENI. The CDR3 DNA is TGTGCCAGCTCACCACTCCCAGGGGCGATGGACTATGAGCAGTTCTTC. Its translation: CASSPLPGAMDYEQFF.

CDR3 residues: CASSATTGRANQPQHF. CDR3 DNA: TGTGCCAGCAGCGCAACTACGGGACGGGCCAATCAGCCCCAGCATTTT. The chain uses TRBV7-2 and TRBJ1-5, with D perhaps matching TRBD1 (5 bases). This CDR3 contains 16 residues. V lost 5 bases, J lost 3 bases, and 17 bases lay in between. The germline gives CDR1 SGHTA, CDR2 FQGNSA. Based on the CDR3 plus reference TRBV7-2 and TRBJ1-5, the full variable domain is GAGVSQSPSNKVTEKGKDVELRCDPISGHTALYWYRQSLGQGLEFLIYFQGNSAPDKSGLPSDRFSAERTGGSVSTLTIQRTQQEDSAVYLCASSATTGRANQPQHFGDGTRLSIL.

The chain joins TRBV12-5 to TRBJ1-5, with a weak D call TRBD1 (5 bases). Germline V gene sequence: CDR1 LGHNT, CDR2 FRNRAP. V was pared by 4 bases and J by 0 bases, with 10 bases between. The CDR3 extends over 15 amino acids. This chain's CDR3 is CASGSGTSSNQPQHF. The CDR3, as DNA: TGTGCTAGTGGTTCGGGGACCTCTAGCAATCAGCCCCAGCATTTT.

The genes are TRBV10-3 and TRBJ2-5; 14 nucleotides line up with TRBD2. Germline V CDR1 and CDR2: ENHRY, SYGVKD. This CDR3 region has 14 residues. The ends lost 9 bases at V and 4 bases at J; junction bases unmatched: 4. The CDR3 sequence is CAIGTSGSRETQYF. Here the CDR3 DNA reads TGTGCCATAGGGACTAGCGGGAGCAGAGAGACCCAGTACTTC.

CDR3 amino acids: CASRGPGPYEQYF. The CDR3 DNA sequence: TGTGCCAGCAGGGGACCGGGCCCCTACGAGCAGTACTTC. J is TRBJ2-7 and V is TRBV6-1; either TRBD1 or TRBD2 may fit D (5 bases each). The CDR3 is 13 residues long. Germline CDR1 MNHNS, CDR2 SASEGT. Trimming left V 6 bases short and J 2 bases short, with 11 bases between.